The 13 T cell receptor beta chains below all came from one sample that was sequenced in a study of T cell repertoires in cytomegalovirus infection. Antigens of these TCRs are unknown. TCRdb used MiXCR to reprocess the reads, holding one entry per CDR3 protein. The table includes about 890,000 distinct CDR3 sequences, roughly 31% detected once. The sample consisted of cultured CD8+ T cells from PBMCs, taken from culture after CMV antigen stimulation. The receptors come from a human donor in good health (CMV status not recorded). Some clones in this sample may be carry-over from other donors' samples.

The chain couples TRBV25-1 to TRBJ2-7; either TRBD1 or TRBD2 may supply D (5 bases each). The germline CDR1 and CDR2 sequences are MGHDK and SYGVNS. Trimming left V 4 bases short and J 0 bases short, with 16 bases between. The CDR3 has 16 amino acids. The CDR3 sequence: CASSASGTDTSYEQYF. The CDR3 nucleotides read TGTGCCAGCAGTGCCTCCGGGACCGATACCTCCTACGAGCAGTACTTC.

This chain joins TRBV20-1 and TRBJ1-1; a weak D match, TRBD1 (6 bases). Germline CDR1 is DFQATT and CDR2 is SNEGSKA (reference sequence). Trimming took 0 bases from V and 1 from J, leaving 15 bases between them. The CDR3 has 16 amino acids. DNA for the CDR3: TGCAGTGCTAGAGATTACAGGGAGGGTGGGAACACTGAAGCTTTCTTT. Translated: CSARDYREGGNTEAFF.

The rearrangement links TRBV24-1 to TRBJ2-1; 8 nucleotides line up with TRBD2. This CDR3 has 14 amino acids. V shed 7 bases and J 3 bases; nucleotides not matched to a gene: 4. CDR1 is KGHDR, CDR2 SFDVKD, per germline. The CDR3 loop is CATSVAGSYNEQFF. CDR3 bases: TGTGCCACCAGCGTAGCGGGGAGCTACAATGAGCAGTTCTTC.

This clonotype was picked up a small number of times. The CDR3 bases are TGTGCCAGCAGCTTAGCGGGACAGCGCAATCAGCCCCAGCATTTT. This gives the protein CASSLAGQRNQPQHF. The chain is built from TRBV13 and TRBJ1-5, with 7 nucleotides matching TRBD1. The CDR3 spans 15 residues. V gave up 1 base and J gave up 2 bases; unmatched junction bases: 2. Germline V lookup: CDR1 PRHDT, CDR2 FYEKMQ (reference sequence).

The chain recombines TRBV7-4 with TRBJ1-6, with D perhaps TRBD1 (5 bases). V lost 0 bases to trimming and J lost 10 bases, with 13 bases between them. The germline V gene has CDR1 SGHVT and CDR2 SQSDAQ. The length of the CDR3 is 15 residues. CDR3 sequence reads: CASSLAEGTGSPLHF. The CDR3 DNA is TGTGCCAGCAGCTTAGCGGAGGGGACTGGGTCACCCCTCCACTTT. The full variable domain, with the rest looked up from reference TRBV7-4 and TRBJ1-6, is GAGVSQSPRYKVAKRGRDVALRCDSISGHVTLYWYRQTLGQGSEVLTYSQSDAQRDKSGRPSGRFSAERPERSVSTLKIQRTEQGDSAVYLCASSLAEGTGSPLHFGNGTRLTVT.

This clonotype was seen at least ten times. The chain combines TRBV12-3 or TRBV12-4 with TRBJ2-5; 10 bases match TRBD1. With V trimmed by 7 bases and J by 4 bases, 6 bases remained unmatched. The CDR3 extends over 14 amino acids. The CDR3 is CASTSRDRGETQYF. CDR3 DNA sequence: TGTGCCAGCACCAGCCGGGACAGGGGAGAGACCCAGTACTTC.

This clonotype has only a few counts. J is TRBJ2-1 and V is TRBV19; 7 bases match TRBD1. The germline CDR1 and CDR2 sequences are LNHDA and SQIVND (reference sequence). Trimming took 5 bases from V and 6 from J; bases not matched to a gene: 7. The CDR3 has 14 amino acids. The CDR3 spells CASSPTGMVNEQFF. The CDR3 DNA follows: TGTGCCAGTAGTCCGACAGGGATGGTCAATGAGCAGTTCTTC. Full variable domain (missing parts from reference TRBV19 and TRBJ2-1): DGGITQSPKYLFRKEGQNVTLSCEQNLNHDAMYWYRQDPGQGLRLIYYSQIVNDFQKGDIAEGYSVSREKKESFPLTVTSAQKNPTAFYLCASSPTGMVNEQFFGPGTRLTVL.

This clonotype has only a few counts. The rearrangement links TRBV6-6 to TRBJ2-3; TRBD2 aligns across 13 bases. CDR3 length: 17 amino acids. The V and J ends lost 10 bases and 0 bases, in that order; junction bases with no gene match: 10. Germline loops: CDR1 MNHNY, CDR2 SVGAGI (reference sequence). The CDR3 sequence is CATLSGLAGASTDTQYF. In DNA form, the CDR3 reads TGTGCCACCCTGAGCGGACTAGCGGGAGCTAGCACAGATACGCAGTATTTT.

The rearrangement links TRBV6-1 to TRBJ1-2; a weak D match, TRBD1 (5 bases). The CDR3 is 13 amino acids. The V end was cut by 5 bases, the J end by 4 bases, with 11 bases between. The germline gives CDR1 MNHNS, CDR2 SASEGT. Here the CDR3 DNA reads TGTGCCAGCAGTTACACTAGGGGCTATGGCTACACCTTC. Amino acid sequence: CASSYTRGYGYTF.

The chain recombines TRBV7-9 with TRBJ2-2; D possibly uses TRBD1 or TRBD2 (6 bases each). Trimming cost V 4 bases and J 9 bases, with 21 bases left between them. CDR3 size: 16 residues. Germline lookup yields CDR1 SEHNR and CDR2 FQNEAQ (reference sequence). The CDR3 region is CASSSEPGARWRELFF. The CDR3 DNA reads TGTGCCAGCAGCTCAGAGCCGGGGGCCCGGTGGAGGGAGCTGTTTTTT.

This clonotype has just a few counts. V usage is TRBV10-3 and J usage is TRBJ2-4, with 11 bases fitting TRBD2. CDR1 and CDR2 (germline): ENHRY, SYGVKD. Trimming took 3 bases from V and 6 from J; bases not matched to a gene: 4. This CDR3 spans 15 amino acids. CDR3 sequence (DNA): TGTGCCATCAGTGAACTAGCGGGGGTGGGAAACATTCAGTACTTC. Residues: CAISELAGVGNIQYF.

V is TRBV10-3 and J is TRBJ2-3; 7 bases fit TRBD2. Germline V lookup: CDR1 ENHRY, CDR2 SYGVKD. The V and J ends lost 1 base and 0 bases, in that order; junction bases with no gene match: 1. This CDR3 contains 15 residues. CDR3 protein: CAISEYGGSTDTQYF. CDR3 coding DNA: TGTGCCATCAGTGAGTACGGGGGGAGCACAGATACGCAGTATTTT.

This clonotype has at least ten counts. The chain uses TRBV7-9 and TRBJ2-1; unclear D gene. The CDR3 runs to 15 residues. CDR1 is SEHNR and CDR2 is FQNEAQ in the germline V gene (reference sequence). V was cut by 5 bases and J by 5 bases, with 16 bases left in between. The CDR3 nucleotides are TGTGCCAGCAGCCTGTCCTACCTGGCTGACAATGAGCAGTTCTTC. It codes for CASSLSYLADNEQFF.